The 21 T cell receptor beta chains in this list originate from one sample, sequenced in a study of T-cell memory formation after mild COVID-19. MiXCR, applied by TCRdb to the 5' RACE reads, yields one record per CDR3 protein. The data contain around 100,000 distinct CDR3 sequences, 20% to 25% of them singletons. Material: PBMCs or a T cell subset sorted from them (not recorded which). These receptor sequences come from a young man who had mild COVID-19 (a few samples of this study predate the infection). Cell type and time point are not known.

This clonotype was counted once. Here the CDR3 reads CATKKAGELFF. CDR3 sequence (DNA): TGTGCCACCAAGAAAGCCGGGGAGCTGTTTTTT. V gene TRBV7-6 combines with J gene TRBJ2-2; D gene ambiguous. V lost 10 bases to trimming and J lost 6 bases, with 9 bases between them. Germline CDR1 SGHVS, CDR2 FNYEAQ. The CDR3 totals 11 residues.

CDR3 in DNA: TGCGCCAGCAGCCAACAGGACAGGGGGAACACTGAAGCTTTCTTT. Translated, it gives CASSQQDRGNTEAFF. The V gene is TRBV4-3, the J gene TRBJ1-1, with 9 bases that match TRBD1. The CDR3 contains 15 residues. Germline values: CDR1 LGHNA, CDR2 YSLEER. The junction had 2 bases not matched to a gene; V was cut back by 2 bases and J by 1 base.

This sequence joins TRBV6-5 and TRBJ1-1; TRBD1 might be the D (6 bases). The V end lost 6 bases, the J end lost 0 bases, and 11 bases lay between the germline ends. The CDR3 sequence is 14 residues long. CDR1 is MNHEY and CDR2 is SVGAGI in the germline V gene. CDR3 protein: CASRTNRVNTEAFF. The CDR3 DNA follows: TGTGCCAGCAGAACAAACAGGGTGAACACTGAAGCTTTCTTT.

The gene calls are TRBV6-5 and TRBJ1-1, with unresolved D. Trimming cost V 2 bases and J 1 base, with 5 bases left between them. This CDR3 region has 13 residues. Germline CDR1 is MNHEY and CDR2 is SVGAGI. This CDR3 reads CASSYRQNTEAFF. CDR3 sequence (DNA): TGTGCCAGCAGTTACAGACAGAACACTGAAGCTTTCTTT.

This clonotype was counted ten times or more. The chain is built from TRBV12-3 or TRBV12-4 and TRBJ2-2; D not certain. The ends were cut back, 3 bases at V and 4 bases at J, with 3 bases in the middle. The CDR3 is made up of 12 amino acids. CDR3 protein: CASSFGTGELFF. CDR3 DNA sequence: TGTGCCAGCAGTTTCGGCACCGGGGAGCTGTTTTTT.

The chain carries TRBV9 and TRBJ2-3; the match to TRBD2 covers 8 bases. Germline CDR1 and CDR2: SGDLS and YYNGEE. The junction had 9 bases not matched to a gene; V was cut back by 4 bases and J by 2 bases. The CDR3 consists of 16 residues. CDR3 in amino acids: CASSLYGLATTDTQYF. The DNA for the CDR3 is TGTGCCAGCAGCTTATACGGACTAGCTACCACAGATACGCAGTATTTT.

This clonotype was observed at least ten times. The V and J genes are TRBV5-1 and TRBJ2-3, with 7 bases that match TRBD1. The CDR3 length is 14 residues. CDR1 is SGHRS and CDR2 is YFSETQ in the germline V gene. V trimming: 4 bases; J trimming: 2 bases; junction bases outside the gene matches: 4. CDR3 region: CASSAGTDTDTQYF. The CDR3 DNA reads TGCGCCAGCAGCGCCGGGACAGACACAGATACGCAGTATTTT.

This clonotype was detected only a few times. This sequence joins TRBV4-1 and TRBJ2-1; D might be TRBD1 (5 bases). V lost 0 bases, J lost 8 bases, and 14 bases lay in between. The CDR3 totals 15 residues. Germline V lookup: CDR1 MGHRA, CDR2 YSYEKL. The CDR3 DNA reads TGCGCCAGCAGCCAAGACAGGGCCCAGGTGGATGAGCAGTTCTTC. Its translation is CASSQDRAQVDEQFF.

This clonotype came up a few times. The chain has TRBV7-9 and TRBJ1-2, with 9 bases lining up with TRBD1. V dropped 4 bases and J dropped 8; count of bases not matched to a gene: 2. The CDR3 runs to 12 residues. From germline, CDR1 is SEHNR and CDR2 FQNEAQ (reference sequence). The CDR3 bases are TGTGCCAGCAGCTCACAGGGGGCCGGCTACACCTTC. This sequence encodes CASSSQGAGYTF.

This clonotype appeared a few times. This chain connects TRBV7-9 to TRBJ2-6; D unclear. The germline V and J ends were trimmed by 6 bases and 0 bases, with 21 bases remaining between them. Germline CDR1 SEHNR, CDR2 FQNEAQ (reference sequence). The CDR3 is 19 amino acids. The CDR3 DNA is TGTGCCAGCAGTCGGAAACCGGGCCCAATTGGCTCTGGGGCCAACGTCCTGACTTTC. It translates to CASSRKPGPIGSGANVLTF.

This clonotype was seen only a few times. The chain combines TRBV3-1 with TRBJ2-7; D might be TRBD1 or TRBD2, each matching 6 bases. Germline V CDR1 and CDR2: LGHDT, YNNKEL (reference sequence). The CDR3 has 14 residues. V was pared by 0 bases and J by 4 bases, with 10 bases between. CDR3 nucleotides: TGTGCCAGCAGCCAAGACGGGGGCCCTTACGAGCAGTACTTC. As protein: CASSQDGGPYEQYF.

V usage is TRBV12-3 or TRBV12-4 and J usage is TRBJ2-1, with 8 bases that match TRBD1. The CDR3 runs 17 residues. The V gene end was trimmed by 2 bases and the J gene end by 10 bases; junction bases not matched to a gene: 16. CDR3 amino acids: CASSLLPARGLAKEQFF. In DNA, the CDR3 is TGTGCCAGCAGTTTATTGCCCGCCAGGGGGCTAGCCAAGGAGCAGTTCTTC.

This clonotype has only a few counts. The rearrangement joins TRBV15 to TRBJ1-5, with 10 bases lining up with TRBD1. CDR1 and CDR2 from the germline V gene are LNHNV and YYDKDF (reference sequence). With V trimmed by 0 bases and J by 10 bases, 9 bases remained unmatched. The CDR3 has 16 amino acids. The CDR3 loop is CATSRDLETGGFPQHF. The CDR3 DNA reads TGTGCCACCAGCAGAGATTTGGAGACAGGGGGCTTTCCCCAGCATTTT.

This clonotype turned up a few times. The V gene is TRBV4-2, the J gene TRBJ1-1; 7 bases are a match to TRBD1. Germline-derived CDR1 and CDR2 are LGHNA and YNFKEQ. V trimming: 0 bases; J trimming: 6 bases; junction bases outside the gene matches: 13. The CDR3 runs 17 residues. In DNA form, the CDR3 reads TGTGCCAGCAGCCAAGATCCCAAGGGGGCGAATTCGGCTGAAGCTTTCTTT. This codes for CASSQDPKGANSAEAFF.

This clonotype was counted at least ten times. The J gene is TRBJ1-5, the V gene TRBV7-8; D is uncertain. The V end lost 5 bases, the J end lost 4 bases, and 6 bases lay between the germline ends. CDR3 length equals 12 residues. Germline V gives CDR1 SGHVS, CDR2 FQNEAQ. CDR3: CASSALNQPQHF. Written as DNA, the CDR3 is TGTGCCAGCAGCGCCCTAAATCAGCCCCAGCATTTT.

This clonotype occurred a few times. This sequence joins TRBV10-3 and TRBJ1-2; the D gene is possibly TRBD1 (6 bases). From germline, CDR1 is ENHRY and CDR2 SYGVKD. The length of the CDR3 is 16 residues. Trimming pared 2 bases from V and 0 bases from J, leaving 13 bases between. This chain's CDR3 is CAISETRQASNYGYTF. The CDR3 bases are TGTGCCATCAGTGAGACACGACAGGCCTCTAACTATGGCTACACCTTC.

This chain connects TRBV27 to TRBJ2-7; 8 nucleotides line up with TRBD1. Germline lookup yields CDR1 MNHEY and CDR2 SMNVEV (reference sequence). V gave up 10 bases and J gave up 4 bases; unmatched junction bases: 6. This CDR3 is 12 amino acids long. In DNA form, the CDR3 reads TGTGCCACCGGGACAGGATATTACGAGCAGTACTTC. This codes for CATGTGYYEQYF.

This chain uses TRBV5-1 with TRBJ2-1; D not certain. There are 13 residues in the CDR3. Germline V gene lookup returns CDR1 SGHRS and CDR2 YFSETQ. Trimming shortened V by 1 base and J by 9 bases, and 11 bases separated the two germline ends. The CDR3 spells CASSLTAMPEQFF. CDR3 DNA sequence: TGCGCCAGCAGCTTGACTGCCATGCCTGAGCAGTTCTTC.

V gene TRBV10-2 combines with J gene TRBJ2-1; possibly TRBD1 for D (6 bases). The CDR3 has 15 residues. The germline gives CDR1 WSHSY, CDR2 SAAADI. Trimming left V 7 bases short and J 10 bases short, with 23 bases between. CDR3 in amino acids: CASTALVLGTTEQFF. In DNA, the CDR3 is TGCGCCAGCACCGCACTAGTCCTGGGGACAACGGAGCAGTTCTTC.

This clonotype was picked up a small number of times. The chain carries TRBV11-2 and TRBJ1-5; D is unresolved. Trimming removed 4 bases at V and 7 bases at J, with 14 bases between. The CDR3 loop spans 14 amino acids. Germline CDR1 is SGHAT and CDR2 is FQNNGV. CDR3 sequence: CASSSGLGIQPQHF. DNA of the CDR3: TGTGCCAGCAGCTCGGGTCTGGGTATCCAGCCCCAGCATTTT.

This clonotype was detected a few times. The genes are TRBV20-1 and TRBJ2-7; TRBD1 is a possible D gene (6 bases). This CDR3 comprises 14 residues. Per the germline V gene, CDR1 is DFQATT and CDR2 is SNEGSKA (reference sequence). With 6 bases removed from V and 0 bases from J, the gap between germline ends came to 15 bases. CDR3 sequence reads: CSATLTGPSYEQYF. The CDR3 DNA sequence: TGCAGTGCAACCCTTACAGGGCCCTCCTACGAGCAGTACTTC.